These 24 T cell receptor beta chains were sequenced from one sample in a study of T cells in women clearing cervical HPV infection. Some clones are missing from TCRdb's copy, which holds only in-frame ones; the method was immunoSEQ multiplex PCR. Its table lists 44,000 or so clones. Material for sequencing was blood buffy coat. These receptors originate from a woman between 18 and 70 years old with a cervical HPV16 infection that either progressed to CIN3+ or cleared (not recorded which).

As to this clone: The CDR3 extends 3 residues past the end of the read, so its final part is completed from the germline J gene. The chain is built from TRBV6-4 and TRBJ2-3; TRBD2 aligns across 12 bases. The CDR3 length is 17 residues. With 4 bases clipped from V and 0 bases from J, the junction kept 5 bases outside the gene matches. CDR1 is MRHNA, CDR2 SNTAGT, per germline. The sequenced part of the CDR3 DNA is TGTGCCAGCAGTGCCTCAGGACTAGCGGGGAGCACAGATACG. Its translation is CASSASGLAGSTDT. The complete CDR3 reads CASSASGLAGSTDTQYF.

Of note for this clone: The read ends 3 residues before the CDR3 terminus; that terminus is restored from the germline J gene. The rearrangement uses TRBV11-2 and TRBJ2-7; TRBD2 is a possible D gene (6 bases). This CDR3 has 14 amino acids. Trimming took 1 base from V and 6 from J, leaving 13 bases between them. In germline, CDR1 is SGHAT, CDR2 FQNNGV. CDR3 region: CASSLGFGGGEQYF. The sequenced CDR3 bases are TGTGCCAGCAGCTTAGGCTTCGGGGGAGGCGAG. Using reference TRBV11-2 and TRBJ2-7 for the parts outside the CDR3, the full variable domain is EAGVAQSPRYKIIEKRQSVAFWCNPISGHATLYWYQQILGQGPKLLIQFQNNGVVDDSQLPKDRFSAERLKGVDSTLKIQPAKLEDSAVYLCASSLGFGGGEQYFGPGTRLTVT.

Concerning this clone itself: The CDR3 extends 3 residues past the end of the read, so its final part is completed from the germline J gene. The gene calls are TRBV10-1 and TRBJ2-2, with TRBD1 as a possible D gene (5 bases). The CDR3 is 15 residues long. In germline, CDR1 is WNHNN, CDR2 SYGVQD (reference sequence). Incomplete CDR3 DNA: TGCGCCAGCAGTGTTCAAGGGCCTGGGGCCAACGTG. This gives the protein CASSVQGPGANV. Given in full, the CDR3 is CASSVQGPGANVLFF.

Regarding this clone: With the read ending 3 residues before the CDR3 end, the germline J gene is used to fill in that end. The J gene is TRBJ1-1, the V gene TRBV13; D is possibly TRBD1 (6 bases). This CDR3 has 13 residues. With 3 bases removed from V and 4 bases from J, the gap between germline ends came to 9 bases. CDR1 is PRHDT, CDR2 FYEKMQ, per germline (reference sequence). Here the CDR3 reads CASSLGARTEAFF. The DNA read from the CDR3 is TGTGCCAGCAGCTTGGGGGCGCGCACTGAA.

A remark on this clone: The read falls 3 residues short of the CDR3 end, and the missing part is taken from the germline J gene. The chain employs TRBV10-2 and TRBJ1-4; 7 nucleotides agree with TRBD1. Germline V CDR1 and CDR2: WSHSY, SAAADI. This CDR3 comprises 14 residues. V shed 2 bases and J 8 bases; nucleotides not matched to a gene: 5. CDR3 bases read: TGCGCCAGCAGTGAGCAGGGGGTCAAAGAAAAA. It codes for CASSEQGVKEK. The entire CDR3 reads CASSEQGVKEKLFF.

The DNA read from the CDR3 is TGCAGTGCTAGAGACCAGACAGGGACGTACACTGAA. Its translation: CSARDQTGTYTE. The entire CDR3 reads CSARDQTGTYTEAFF. The rearrangement links TRBV20-1 to TRBJ1-1; 7 nucleotides agree with TRBD1. The read comes to an end 3 residues before the CDR3 does, leaving the germline J gene to fill in the end. This CDR3 has 15 amino acids. The trim removed 0 bases at V and 3 bases at J, leaving 7 bases unmatched. Germline lookup yields CDR1 DFQATT and CDR2 SNEGSKA (reference sequence).

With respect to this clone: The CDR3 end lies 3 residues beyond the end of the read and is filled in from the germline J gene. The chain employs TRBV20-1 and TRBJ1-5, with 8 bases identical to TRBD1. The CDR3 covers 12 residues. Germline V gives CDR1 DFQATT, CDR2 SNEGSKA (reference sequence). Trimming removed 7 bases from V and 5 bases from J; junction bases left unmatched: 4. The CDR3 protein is CSGQDRDQPQHF. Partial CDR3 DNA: TGCAGTGGGCAGGACAGGGATCAGCCC.

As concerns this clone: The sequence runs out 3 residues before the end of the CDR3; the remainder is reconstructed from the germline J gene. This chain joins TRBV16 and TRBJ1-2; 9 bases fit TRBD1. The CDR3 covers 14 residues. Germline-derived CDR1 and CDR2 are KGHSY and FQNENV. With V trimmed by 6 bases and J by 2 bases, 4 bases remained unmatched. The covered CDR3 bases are TGTGCCAGCAGTTCGGGACAGGGAAACTATGGC. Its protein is CASSSGQGNYG. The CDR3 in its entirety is CASSSGQGNYGYTF.

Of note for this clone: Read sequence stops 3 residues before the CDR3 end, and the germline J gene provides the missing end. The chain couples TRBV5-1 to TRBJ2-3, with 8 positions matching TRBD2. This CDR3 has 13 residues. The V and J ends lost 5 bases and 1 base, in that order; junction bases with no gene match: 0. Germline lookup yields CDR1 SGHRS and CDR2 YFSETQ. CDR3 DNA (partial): TGCGCCAGCAGGACTAGCGGCACAGATACG. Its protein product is CASRTSGTDT. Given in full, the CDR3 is CASRTSGTDTQYF.

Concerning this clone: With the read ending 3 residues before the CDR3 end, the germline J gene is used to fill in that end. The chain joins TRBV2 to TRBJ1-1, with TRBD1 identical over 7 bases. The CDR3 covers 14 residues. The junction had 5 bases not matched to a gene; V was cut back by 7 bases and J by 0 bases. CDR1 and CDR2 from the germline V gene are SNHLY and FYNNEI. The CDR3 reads CASTRQGMNTEAFF. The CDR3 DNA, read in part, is TGTGCCAGCACCCGACAGGGAATGAACACTGAA.

The CDR3 here is CASTPGEPLLGYGYTF. The sequenced part of the CDR3 DNA is TGTGCCAGTACCCCGGGGGAGCCCCTTCTTGGCTATGGC. This sequence joins TRBV19 and TRBJ1-2, with D perhaps TRBD1 (5 bases). The missing CDR3 end, 3 residues past where the read stops, is filled in from the germline J gene. With 7 bases removed from V and 4 bases from J, the gap between germline ends came to 22 bases. CDR1 is LNHDA and CDR2 is SQIVND in the germline V gene (reference sequence). The CDR3 loop spans 16 amino acids. The full variable domain, completed using reference TRBV19 and TRBJ1-2, is DGGITQSPKYLFRKEGQNVTLSCEQNLNHDAMYWYRQDPGQGLRLIYYSQIVNDFQKGDIAEGYSVSREKKESFPLTVTSAQKNPTAFYLCASTPGEPLLGYGYTFGSGTRLTVV.

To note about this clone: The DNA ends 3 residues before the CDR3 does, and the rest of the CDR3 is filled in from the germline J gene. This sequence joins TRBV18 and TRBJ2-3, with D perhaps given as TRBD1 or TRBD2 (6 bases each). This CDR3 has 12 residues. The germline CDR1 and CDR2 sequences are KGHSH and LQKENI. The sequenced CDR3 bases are TGTGCCAGCTCACCGGGAGGACAGCCG. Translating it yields CASSPGGQP. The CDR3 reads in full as CASSPGGQPQYF.

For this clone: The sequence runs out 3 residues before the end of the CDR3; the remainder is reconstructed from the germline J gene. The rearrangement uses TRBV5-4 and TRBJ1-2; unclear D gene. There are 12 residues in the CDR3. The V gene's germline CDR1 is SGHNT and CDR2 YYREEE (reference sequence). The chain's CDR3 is CASSLNDWGYTF. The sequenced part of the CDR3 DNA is TGTGCCAGCAGCTTGAATGACTGGGGC. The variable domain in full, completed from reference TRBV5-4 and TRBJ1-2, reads ETGVTQSPTHLIKTRGQQVTLRCSSQSGHNTVSWYQQALGQGPQFIFQYYREEENGRGNFPPRFSGLQFPNYSSELNVNALELDDSALYLCASSLNDWGYTFGSGTRLTVV.

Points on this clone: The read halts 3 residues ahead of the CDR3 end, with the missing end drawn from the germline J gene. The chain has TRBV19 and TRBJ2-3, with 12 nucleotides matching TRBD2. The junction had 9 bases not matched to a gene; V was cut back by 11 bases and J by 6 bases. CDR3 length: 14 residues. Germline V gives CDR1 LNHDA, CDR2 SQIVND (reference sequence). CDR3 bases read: TGTGCCTGCACTAGCGGGGGGTCCCCCGATACG. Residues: CACTSGGSPDT. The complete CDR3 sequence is CACTSGGSPDTQYF. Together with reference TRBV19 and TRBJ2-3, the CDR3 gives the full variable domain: DGGITQSPKYLFRKEGQNVTLSCEQNLNHDAMYWYRQDPGQGLRLIYYSQIVNDFQKGDIAEGYSVSREKKESFPLTVTSAQKNPTAFYLCACTSGGSPDTQYFGPGTRLTVL.

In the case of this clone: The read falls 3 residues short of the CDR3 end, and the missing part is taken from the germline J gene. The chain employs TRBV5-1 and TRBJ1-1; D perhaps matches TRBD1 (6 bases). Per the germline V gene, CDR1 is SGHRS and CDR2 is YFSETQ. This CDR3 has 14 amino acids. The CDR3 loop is CASSLGTTEGIAFF. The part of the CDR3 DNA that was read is TGCGCCAGCAGCTTAGGGACAACAGAGGGCATA.

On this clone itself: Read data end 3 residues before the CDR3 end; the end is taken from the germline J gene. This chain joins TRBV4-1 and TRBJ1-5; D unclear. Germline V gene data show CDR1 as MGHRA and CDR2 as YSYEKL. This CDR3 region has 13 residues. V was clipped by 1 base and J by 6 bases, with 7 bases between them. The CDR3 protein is CASSQASGQPQHF. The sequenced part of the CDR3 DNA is TGCGCCAGCAGCCAAGCGTCCGGTCAGCCC.

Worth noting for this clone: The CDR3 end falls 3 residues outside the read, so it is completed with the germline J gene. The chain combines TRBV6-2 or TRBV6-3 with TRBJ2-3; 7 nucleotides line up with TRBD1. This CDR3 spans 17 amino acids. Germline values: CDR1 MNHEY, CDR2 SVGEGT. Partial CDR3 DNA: TGTGCCAGCACCAACTTTTCCGGGACAGCAGTATGGCAGCCG. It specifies CASTNFSGTAVWQP. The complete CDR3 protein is CASTNFSGTAVWQPQYF.

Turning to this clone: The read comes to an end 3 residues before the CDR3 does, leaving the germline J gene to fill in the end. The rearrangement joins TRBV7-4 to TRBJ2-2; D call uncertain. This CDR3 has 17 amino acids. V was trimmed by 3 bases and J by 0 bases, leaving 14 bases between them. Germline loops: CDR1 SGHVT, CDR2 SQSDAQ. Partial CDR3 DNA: TGTGCCAGCAGCTTCCATGAGGCGGAGCCGAACACCGGGGAG. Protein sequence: CASSFHEAEPNTGE. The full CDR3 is CASSFHEAEPNTGELFF. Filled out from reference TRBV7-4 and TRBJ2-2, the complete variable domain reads GAGVSQSPRYKVAKRGRDVALRCDSISGHVTLYWYRQTLGQGSEVLTYSQSDAQRDKSGRPSGRFSAERPERSVSTLKIQRTEQGDSAVYLCASSFHEAEPNTGELFFGEGSRLTVL.

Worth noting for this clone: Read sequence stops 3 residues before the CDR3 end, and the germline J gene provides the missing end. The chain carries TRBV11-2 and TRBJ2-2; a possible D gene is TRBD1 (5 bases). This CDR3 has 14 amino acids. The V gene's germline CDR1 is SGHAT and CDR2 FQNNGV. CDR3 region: CASSRTSTNEKLFF. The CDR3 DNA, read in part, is TGTGCCAGCAGCCGGACATCAACTAATGAAAAG. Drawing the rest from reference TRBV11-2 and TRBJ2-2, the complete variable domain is EAGVAQSPRYKIIEKRQSVAFWCNPISGHATLYWYQQILGQGPKLLIQFQNNGVVDDSQLPKDRFSAERLKGVDSTLKIQPAKLEDSAVYLCASSRTSTNEKLFFGEGSRLTVL.

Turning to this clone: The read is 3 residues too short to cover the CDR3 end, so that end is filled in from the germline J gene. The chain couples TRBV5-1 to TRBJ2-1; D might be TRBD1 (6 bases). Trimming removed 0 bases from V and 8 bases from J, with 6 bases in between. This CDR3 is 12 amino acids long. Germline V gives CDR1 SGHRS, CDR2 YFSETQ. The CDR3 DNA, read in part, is TGCGCCAGCAGCTTGGAGGGGGATGAG. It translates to CASSLEGDE. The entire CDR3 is CASSLEGDEQFF.

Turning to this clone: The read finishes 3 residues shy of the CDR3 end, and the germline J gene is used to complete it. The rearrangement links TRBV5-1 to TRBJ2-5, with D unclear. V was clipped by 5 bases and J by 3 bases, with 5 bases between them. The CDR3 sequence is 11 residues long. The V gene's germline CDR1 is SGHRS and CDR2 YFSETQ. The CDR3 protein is CASSYKETQYF. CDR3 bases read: TGCGCCAGCAGTTATAAAGAGACC.

The CDR3 is CASSVNIAGDSPLFF. The part of the CDR3 DNA that was read is TGTGCCAGCAGTGTAAATATTGCAGGGGATTCACCG. This chain uses TRBV6-1 with TRBJ2-2, with a tentative D call TRBD1 (6 bases). The missing CDR3 end, 3 residues past where the read stops, is filled in from the germline J gene. This CDR3 region has 15 residues. In germline, CDR1 is MNHNS, CDR2 SASEGT.

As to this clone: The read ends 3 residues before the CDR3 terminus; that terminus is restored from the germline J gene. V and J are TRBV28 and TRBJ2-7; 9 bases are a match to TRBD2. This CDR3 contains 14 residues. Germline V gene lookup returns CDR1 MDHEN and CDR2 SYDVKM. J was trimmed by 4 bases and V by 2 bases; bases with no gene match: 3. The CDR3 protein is CASSLAGGRYEQYF. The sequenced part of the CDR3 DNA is TGTGCCAGCAGTTTAGCGGGGGGGCGGTACGAG. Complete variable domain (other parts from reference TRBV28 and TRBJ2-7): DVKVTQSSRYLVKRTGEKVFLECVQDMDHENMFWYRQDPGLGLRLIYFSYDVKMKEKGDIPEGYSVSREKKERFSLILESASTNQTSMYLCASSLAGGRYEQYFGPGTRLTVT.

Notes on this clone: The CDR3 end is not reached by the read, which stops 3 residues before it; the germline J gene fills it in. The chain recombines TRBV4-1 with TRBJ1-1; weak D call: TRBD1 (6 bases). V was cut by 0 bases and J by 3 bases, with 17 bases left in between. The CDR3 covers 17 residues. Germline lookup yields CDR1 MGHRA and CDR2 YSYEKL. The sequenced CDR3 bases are TGCGCCAGCAGCCAAGACGGGGGGGCCCTAAGGGACACTGAA. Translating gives CASSQDGGALRDTE. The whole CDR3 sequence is CASSQDGGALRDTEAFF.